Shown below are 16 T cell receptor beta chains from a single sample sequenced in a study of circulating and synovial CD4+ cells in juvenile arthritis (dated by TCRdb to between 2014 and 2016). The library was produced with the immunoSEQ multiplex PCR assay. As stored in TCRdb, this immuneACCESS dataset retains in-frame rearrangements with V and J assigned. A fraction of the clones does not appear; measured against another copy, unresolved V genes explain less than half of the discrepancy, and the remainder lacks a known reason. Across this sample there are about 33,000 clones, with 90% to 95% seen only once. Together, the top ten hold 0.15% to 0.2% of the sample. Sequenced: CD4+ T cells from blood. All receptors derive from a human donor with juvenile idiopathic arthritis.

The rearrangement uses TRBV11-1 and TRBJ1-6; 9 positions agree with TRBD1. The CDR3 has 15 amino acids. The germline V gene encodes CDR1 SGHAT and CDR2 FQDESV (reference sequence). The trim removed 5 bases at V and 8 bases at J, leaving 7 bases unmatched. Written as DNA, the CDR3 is TGTGCCAGCAGCGGTGGGACAGGGCCCTATTCACCCCTCCACTTT. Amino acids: CASSGGTGPYSPLHF.

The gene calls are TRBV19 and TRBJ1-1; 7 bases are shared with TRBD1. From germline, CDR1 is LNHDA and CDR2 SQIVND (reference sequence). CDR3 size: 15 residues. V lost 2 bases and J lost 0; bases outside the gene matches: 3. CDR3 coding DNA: TGTGCCAGTAGTATACAGGGGGGAGTGAACACTGAAGCTTTCTTT. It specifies CASSIQGGVNTEAFF.

CDR3 in DNA: TGTGCCAGCCGCAGGGGCGGATCTAGCTACGAGCAGTACTTC. Encoded protein: CASRRGGSSYEQYF. The genes are TRBV6-5 and TRBJ2-7; a weak D match, TRBD1 (6 bases). The CDR3 is 14 residues long. Looked up from germline, CDR1 is MNHEY and CDR2 is SVGAGI. The ends were cut back, 8 bases at V and 3 bases at J, with 17 bases in the middle.

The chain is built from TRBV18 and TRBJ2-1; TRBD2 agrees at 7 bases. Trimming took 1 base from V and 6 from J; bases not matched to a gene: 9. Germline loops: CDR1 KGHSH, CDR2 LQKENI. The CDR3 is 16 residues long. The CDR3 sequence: CASSPRSGGTSNEQFF. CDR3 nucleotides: TGTGCCAGCTCACCACGATCGGGGGGAACCTCCAATGAGCAGTTCTTC.

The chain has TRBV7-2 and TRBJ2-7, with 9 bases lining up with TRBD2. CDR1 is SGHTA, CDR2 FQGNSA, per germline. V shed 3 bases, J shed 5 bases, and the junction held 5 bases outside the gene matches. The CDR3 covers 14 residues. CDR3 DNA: TGTGCCAGCAGCTTCGTAGCGGGAGAAAACGAGCAGTACTTC. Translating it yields CASSFVAGENEQYF.

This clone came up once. This chain's CDR3 is CAWSVGHNYGYTF. The CDR3 nucleotides are TGTGCCTGGAGTGTCGGTCATAACTATGGCTACACCTTC. This chain uses TRBV30 with TRBJ1-2; D is unclear. The V end lost 0 bases, the J end lost 1 base, and 6 bases lay between the germline ends. Germline V gene sequence: CDR1 GTSNPN, CDR2 SVGIG (reference sequence). The CDR3 runs 13 residues.

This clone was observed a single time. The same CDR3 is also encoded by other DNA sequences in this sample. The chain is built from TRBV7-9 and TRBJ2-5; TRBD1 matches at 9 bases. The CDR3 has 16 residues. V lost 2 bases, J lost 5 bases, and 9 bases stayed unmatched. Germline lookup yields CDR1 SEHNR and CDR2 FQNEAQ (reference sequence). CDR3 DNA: TGTGCCAGCAGCTTAACGACAGGACAGGGGAGTGAGACCCAGTACTTC. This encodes CASSLTTGQGSETQYF.

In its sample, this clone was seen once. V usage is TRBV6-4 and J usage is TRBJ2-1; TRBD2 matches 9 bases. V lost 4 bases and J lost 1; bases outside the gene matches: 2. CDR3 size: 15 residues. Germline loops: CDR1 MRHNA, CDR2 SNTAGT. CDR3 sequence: CASSASGMSYNEQFF. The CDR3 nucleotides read TGTGCCAGCAGTGCTAGCGGGATGTCCTACAATGAGCAGTTCTTC.

This chain's CDR3 is CASSVGRTSGRVRADTQYF. In nucleotides, the CDR3 is TGTGCCAGCAGCGTAGGGAGGACTAGCGGGAGGGTTCGCGCAGATACGCAGTATTTT. The chain joins TRBV9 to TRBJ2-3, with 15 positions matching TRBD2. The CDR3 extends over 19 amino acids. With V trimmed by 0 bases and J by 4 bases, 9 bases remained unmatched. From germline, CDR1 is SGDLS and CDR2 YYNGEE.

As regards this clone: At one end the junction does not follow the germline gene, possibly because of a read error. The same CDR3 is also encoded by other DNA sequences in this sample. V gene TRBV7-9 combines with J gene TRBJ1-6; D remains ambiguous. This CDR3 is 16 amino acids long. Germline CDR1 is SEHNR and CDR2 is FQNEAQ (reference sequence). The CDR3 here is CASPLIEADNNSPLHF. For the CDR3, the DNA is TGTGCCAGCCCCCTCATAGAGGCGGATAATAATTCCCCCCTCCACTTT.

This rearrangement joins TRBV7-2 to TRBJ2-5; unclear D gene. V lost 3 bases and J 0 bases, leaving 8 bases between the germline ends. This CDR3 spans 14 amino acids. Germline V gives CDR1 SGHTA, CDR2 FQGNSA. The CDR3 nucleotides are TGTGCCAGCAGCTTTGAGAAGTACCAAGAGACCCAGTACTTC. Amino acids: CASSFEKYQETQYF.

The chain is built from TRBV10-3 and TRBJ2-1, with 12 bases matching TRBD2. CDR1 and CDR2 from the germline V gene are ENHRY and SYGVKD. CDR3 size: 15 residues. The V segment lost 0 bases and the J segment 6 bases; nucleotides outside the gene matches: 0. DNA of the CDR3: TGTGCCATCAGTGAGTCGACTAGCGGGGGCAATGAGCAGTTCTTC. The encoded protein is CAISESTSGGNEQFF.

CDR3 residues: CATSRGLALSTDTQYF. In nucleotides, the CDR3 is TGTGCCACCAGCAGGGGACTAGCGTTAAGCACAGATACGCAGTATTTT. The genes are TRBV15 and TRBJ2-3; 10 bases are shared with TRBD2. V shed 3 bases and J 0 bases; nucleotides not matched to a gene: 3. In germline, CDR1 is LNHNV, CDR2 YYDKDF (reference sequence). CDR3 length equals 16 residues. Full variable domain (outside the CDR3, taken from reference TRBV15 and TRBJ2-3): DAMVIQNPRYQVTQFGKPVTLSCSQTLNHNVMYWYQQKSSQAPKLLFHYYDKDFNNEADTPDNFQSRRPNTSFCFLDIRSPGLGDTAMYLCATSRGLALSTDTQYFGPGTRLTVL.

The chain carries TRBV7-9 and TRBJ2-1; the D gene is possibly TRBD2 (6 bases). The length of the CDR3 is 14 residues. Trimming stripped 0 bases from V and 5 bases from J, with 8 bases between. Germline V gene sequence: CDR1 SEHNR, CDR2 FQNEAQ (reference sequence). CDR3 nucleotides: TGTGCCAGCAGCTTAGCCCTAGCGCACAATGAGCAGTTCTTC. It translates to CASSLALAHNEQFF. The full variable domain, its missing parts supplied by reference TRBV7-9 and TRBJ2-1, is DTGVSQNPRHKITKRGQNVTFRCDPISEHNRLYWYRQTLGQGPEFLTYFQNEAQLEKSRLLSDRFSAERPKGSFSTLEIQRTEQGDSAMYLCASSLALAHNEQFFGPGTRLTVL.

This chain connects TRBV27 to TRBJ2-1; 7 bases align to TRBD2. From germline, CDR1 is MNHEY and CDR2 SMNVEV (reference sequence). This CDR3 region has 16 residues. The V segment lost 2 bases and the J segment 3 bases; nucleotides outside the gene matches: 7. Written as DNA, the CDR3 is TGTGCCAGCAGTTTACTGGCGGGGGACCACTACAATGAGCAGTTCTTC. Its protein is CASSLLAGDHYNEQFF.

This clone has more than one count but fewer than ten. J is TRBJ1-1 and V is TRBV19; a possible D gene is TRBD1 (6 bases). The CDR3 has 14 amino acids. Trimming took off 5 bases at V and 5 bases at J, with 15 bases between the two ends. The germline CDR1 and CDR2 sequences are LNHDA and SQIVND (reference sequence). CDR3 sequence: CASSLLRGATEAFF. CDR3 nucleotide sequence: TGTGCCAGTAGTCTTCTCCGGGGGGCAACTGAAGCTTTCTTT.